The 2 T cell receptor beta chains below come from one sample, sequenced in a study of HIV-infected patients and healthy controls. The repertoire came from unfractionated whole blood and reflected all unsorted peripheral T cells. About 450 ng RNA was reverse transcribed with alpha and beta constant-region primers. Each of the alpha and beta chains got its own library through chain-specific third strand synthesis with indices. Via MiXCR, TCRdb re-called the 5' RACE reads, giving one row per CDR3 protein. The sample includes roughly 15,000 distinct CDR3 sequences, 9.4% of them seen just once. The sequenced sample was blood. The receptors derive from an adult in good health.

Only a few counts were recorded for this clonotype. The rearrangement links TRBV5-1 to TRBJ2-1, with no clear D. Germline CDR1 reads SGHRS; CDR2 reads YFSETQ. Trimming took 0 bases from V and 4 from J, leaving 8 bases between them. This CDR3 has 14 residues. CDR3 DNA sequence: TGCGCCAGCAGCTTGGTTTCTACTTACAATGAGCAGTTCTTC. This translates into CASSLVSTYNEQFF.

By share, this clonotype ranks as medium-sized. This sequence joins TRBV28 and TRBJ2-5; 8 nucleotides align to TRBD1. Germline CDR1 MDHEN, CDR2 SYDVKM. V lost 5 bases and J lost 7; bases outside the gene matches: 6. The CDR3 is 13 amino acids. Here the CDR3 DNA reads TGTGCCAGCAGTCCGACAGGGGAAGCGACCCAGTACTTC. It yields the protein CASSPTGEATQYF.